A selection of T cell receptor beta chains follows, all from one sample in a study of OX40 agonist ivuxolimab in advanced cancers. Some clones are missing from TCRdb's copy, which holds only in-frame ones; the method was immunoSEQ multiplex PCR. The sample records around 140,000 clones, approximately 90% being singletons. The source was CD4+ or CD8+ T cells sorted from blood, collected in a trial of the OX40 agonist ivuxolimab. These receptors all stem from an adult with an advanced solid tumor such as melanoma, head and neck, liver or kidney cancer. CDR3s include the opening cysteine and the closing phenylalanine or tryptophan. The order of the fields is clone size, V gene, D gene, J gene, CDR3 DNA, CDR3 protein. A D gene is named only where the DNA matches it firmly. Some rows mark clone size as missing; the rest say once, few, many or name a class of expanded clone.

NA	TRBV28	NA	TRBJ2-3	TGTGCCAGCCGTAGTCCGGCGGAGAGGCAGTATTTT	CASRSPAERQYF
NA	TRBV7-2	TRBD2	TRBJ2-1	TGTGCCAGCAGCTCCTCCCCGGGTGCTAGCGGGAGTTCCTACAATGAGCAGTTCTTC	CASSSSPGASGSSYNEQFF
NA	TRBV9	TRBD2	TRBJ2-3	TGTGCCAGCAGCGTAGCTGGGCGGGAGTATTCCCCAGATACGCAGTATTTT	CASSVAGREYSPDTQYF
NA	TRBV18	TRBD1	TRBJ2-7	TGTGCCAGCTCACCCAGACAGGGTTGGGCCGAGCAGTACTTC	CASSPRQGWAEQYF
NA	TRBV12-5	NA	TRBJ1-1	TGTGCTAGTGGTTTTGGGTTCACTGAAGCTTTCTTT	CASGFGFTEAFF
NA	TRBV7-9	NA	TRBJ2-7	TGTGCCAGCAGCTCCACCCTTAGCGGAATCTTCTACGAGCAGTACTTC	CASSSTLSGIFYEQYF
once	TRBV19	NA	TRBJ1-2	TGTGCCAGTAGTACGCTGGACAGCAAAGGATGCACCTTC	CASSTLDSKGCTF
NA	TRBV27	NA	TRBJ2-1	TGTGCCAGCAGTTTAGGCGCGAGCTCCTACAATGAGCAGTTCTTC	CASSLGASSYNEQFF
NA	TRBV4-2	TRBD2	TRBJ2-2	TGTGCCAGCAGTCAAGCACCGGGACAGGGGAGGACTAGCGGGGCGAACACCGGGGAGCTGTTTTTT	CASSQAPGQGRTSGANTGELFF
once	TRBV4-2	NA	TRBJ1-1	TGTGCCAGCAGCCAAGATTGGTCCACTGAAGCTTTCTTT	CASSQDWSTEAFF
NA	TRBV7-6	NA	TRBJ2-5	TGTGCCAGCAGCTCGATACCCCAAGAGACCCAGTACTTC	CASSSIPQETQYF
NA	TRBV15	NA	TRBJ1-2	TGTGCCACCAGCAGAGATCGGGGAATGGTCTATGGCTACACCTTC	CATSRDRGMVYGYTF
NA	TRBV11-2	TRBD2	TRBJ2-4	TGTGCCAGCGGGACTAGCGGGAGGGGGCAAAACATTCAGTACTTC	CASGTSGRGQNIQYF
NA	TRBV27	TRBD2	TRBJ2-5	TGTGCCAGCAGTTTAGAAGGCCTAGCGGGAGGGAATCAAGAGACCCAGTACTTC	CASSLEGLAGGNQETQYF
NA	TRBV6-5	TRBD1	TRBJ2-7	TGTGCCAGCAGCTCGGACAGGTACTACGAGCAGTACTTC	CASSSDRYYEQYF
NA	TRBV27	NA	TRBJ1-1	TGTGCCAGCACCCACCGGCTGGGCCTTACTGAAGCTTTCTTT	CASTHRLGLTEAFF
NA	TRBV30	TRBD2	TRBJ2-1	TGTGCCTGGGGGGCCCTGGGACTAGGTGCAGATGAGCAGTTCTTC	CAWGALGLGADEQFF
NA	TRBV11-3	NA	TRBJ2-2	TGTGCCAGCAGCTTCGAGCGTATACCGCCGAACACCGGGGAGCTGTTTTTT	CASSFERIPPNTGELFF
NA	TRBV6-1	NA	TRBJ2-7	TGTGCCAGCAGTGAAGCGCGGGGTCTAGTTATTCGTTACGAGCAGTACTTC	CASSEARGLVIRYEQYF
NA	TRBV6-1	NA	TRBJ2-7	TGTGCCAGCACCCCAAGGGACGGACAAGCCTACGAGCAGTACTTC	CASTPRDGQAYEQYF
NA	TRBV4-3	TRBD1	TRBJ2-7	TGCGCCAGCAGCCAAGGGGCCGGACAGGGTTCCTACGAGCAGTACTTC	CASSQGAGQGSYEQYF
once	TRBV28	NA	TRBJ1-5	TGTGCCAGCAGTTTACCAGGAAATAGCAATCAGCCCCAGCATTTT	CASSLPGNSNQPQHF
once	TRBV11-2	TRBD1	TRBJ2-7	TGTGCCAGCAGCTTAAGGCGGGACAGGGGACCCGAGCAGTACTTC	CASSLRRDRGPEQYF
NA	TRBV19	NA	TRBJ1-2	TGTGCCAGTAGTATTCTCCGCTCGAGGGAAAAGGTTAATAGCTATGGCTACACCTTC	CASSILRSREKVNSYGYTF
NA	TRBV7-7	NA	TRBJ2-2	TGTGCTAGCAGTTCCGGGACGGAGAACACCGGGGAGCTGTTTTTT	CASSSGTENTGELFF
NA	TRBV5-1	TRBD1	TRBJ1-1	TGCGCCAGCAGCTTACAGGGGCCTGAAGTGAACACTGAAGCTTTCTTT	CASSLQGPEVNTEAFF
NA	TRBV7-5	NA	TRBJ1-5	TGTGCCAGAAGCTTAGAAGAGAGGACAGATTTGTGTAGCAATCAGCCCCAGCATTTT	CARSLEERTDLCSNQPQHF
NA	TRBV4-2	TRBD2	TRBJ2-7	TGTGCCAGCAGCCAAGAGGGGCAGGCGGGAGGTACCTCCTACGAGCAGTACTTC	CASSQEGQAGGTSYEQYF
NA	TRBV9	NA	TRBJ2-3	TGTGCCAGCAGCGTAGCTGGGGGGTGGGATACGCAGTATTTT	CASSVAGGWDTQYF
NA	TRBV19	TRBD2	TRBJ2-2	TGTGCCAGTAGCAGGACTAGCGGGAGAGGTACCGGGGAGCTGTTTTTT	CASSRTSGRGTGELFF
NA	TRBV27	TRBD1	TRBJ1-5	TGTGCCAGCAGTTCCGGGACAGGGGCTCAGCCCCAGCATTTT	CASSSGTGAQPQHF
NA	TRBV2	NA	TRBJ2-1	TGTGCCAGCAGTGAAGCGCTCAATGAGCAGTTCTTC	CASSEALNEQFF
NA	TRBV9	TRBD1	TRBJ2-2	TGTGCCAGCAGCGGTGACAGGGGCAGGTATCAAACCGGGGAGCTGTTTTTT	CASSGDRGRYQTGELFF
few	TRBV28	NA	TRBJ1-1	TGTGCCAGCAGCTTGGGGGGCATGAGGAACACTGAAGCTTTCTTT	CASSLGGMRNTEAFF
NA	TRBV30	TRBD1	TRBJ2-1	TGTGCCTGGGGGGACAGGGAGAATGAGCAGTTCTTC	CAWGDRENEQFF
NA	TRBV7-2	TRBD1	TRBJ2-7	TGTGCCAGCACCGAGGGACAGGGATTCTACGAGCAGTACTTC	CASTEGQGFYEQYF
NA	TRBV27	NA	TRBJ2-1	TGTGCCAGCAGTCCAGCTGGAGCCGGAGATGAGCAGTTCTTC	CASSPAGAGDEQFF
NA	TRBV19	NA	TRBJ2-5	TGTGCCAGTAGTCTCAGGTCGCACAGGGTGGGAGAGACCCAGTACTTC	CASSLRSHRVGETQYF
NA	TRBV15	NA	TRBJ2-7	TGTGCCACCAGCAGAGGGGGCAACTACGAGCAGTACTTC	CATSRGGNYEQYF
NA	TRBV5-1	NA	TRBJ2-7	TGCGCCAGCAGCTTGGTGACGGACTACGAGCAGTACTTC	CASSLVTDYEQYF
NA	TRBV14	NA	TRBJ2-7	TGTGCCAGCAGCCCCCTGACGGGCAGAGCCTACGAGCAGTACTTC	CASSPLTGRAYEQYF
NA	TRBV28	NA	TRBJ1-1	TGTGCCAGCAGCAAAGGGGGGTTGAACACTGAAGCTTTCTTT	CASSKGGLNTEAFF
NA	TRBV15	NA	TRBJ2-4	TGTGCCACCAGAGACCGGTACAAAAACATTCAGTACTTC	CATRDRYKNIQYF
NA	TRBV18	NA	TRBJ1-2	TGTGCCAGCTCACCGGAGGCTGGCTATGGCTACACCTTC	CASSPEAGYGYTF
once	TRBV19	NA	TRBJ1-5	TGTGCCAGTCGAGCGGTCCCCACCCAGCCCCAGCATTTT	CASRAVPTQPQHF
NA	TRBV6-5	TRBD1	TRBJ1-5	TGTGCCAGCAGTTTACAGGGGCCCGATCAGCCCCAGCATTTT	CASSLQGPDQPQHF
NA	TRBV9	TRBD2	TRBJ2-3	TGTGCCAGCAGCGTTCTAGCGGGAGGCGGCGATACGCAGTATTTT	CASSVLAGGGDTQYF
once	TRBV28	NA	TRBJ1-5	TGTGCCAGCAGTTTGGGGGCAGGCCGGACCAATCAGCCCCAGCATTTT	CASSLGAGRTNQPQHF
NA	TRBV30	TRBD1	TRBJ1-6	TGTGCCTGGAGTGGAGACGAGACAGGGAATTCACCCCTCCACTTT	CAWSGDETGNSPLHF
NA	TRBV5-1	NA	TRBJ1-2	TGCGCCAGCAGCTTGGGGGCAGCGGCCTATGGCTACACCTTC	CASSLGAAAYGYTF
NA	TRBV7-9	NA	TRBJ2-2	TGTGCCAGCAGCATTCTACTCGGGACCGGGGAGCTGTTTTTT	CASSILLGTGELFF
NA	TRBV7-9	TRBD2	TRBJ2-7	TGTGCCAGCAGCGGAGACCGGGACTACCGCTACGAGCAGTACTTC	CASSGDRDYRYEQYF
few	TRBV19	TRBD1	TRBJ1-2	TGTGCCAGTAGGGTCGGGGGACAGAACTATGGCTACACCTTC	CASRVGGQNYGYTF